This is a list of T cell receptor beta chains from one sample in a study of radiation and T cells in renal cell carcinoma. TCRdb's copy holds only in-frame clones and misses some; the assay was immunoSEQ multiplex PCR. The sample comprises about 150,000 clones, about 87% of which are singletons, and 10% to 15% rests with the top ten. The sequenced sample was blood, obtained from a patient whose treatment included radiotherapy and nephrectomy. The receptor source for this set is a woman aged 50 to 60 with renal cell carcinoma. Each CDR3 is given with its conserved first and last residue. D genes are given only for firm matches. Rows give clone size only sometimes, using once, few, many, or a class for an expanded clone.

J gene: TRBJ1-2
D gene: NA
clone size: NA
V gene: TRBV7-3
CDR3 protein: CASSLRGYPYGMDGYTF
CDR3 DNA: TGTGCCAGCAGCTTAAGAGGGTACCCTTATGGAATGGATGGCTACACCTTC

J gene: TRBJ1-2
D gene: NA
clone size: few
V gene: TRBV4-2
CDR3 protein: CASSQESAPAYGYTF
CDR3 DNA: TGTGCCAGCAGCCAAGAGTCGGCGCCGGCCTATGGCTACACCTTC

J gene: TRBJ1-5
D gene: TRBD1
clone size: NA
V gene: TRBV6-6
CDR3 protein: CASRGQISNQPQHF
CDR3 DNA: TGTGCCAGCAGGGGACAGATTAGCAATCAGCCCCAGCATTTT

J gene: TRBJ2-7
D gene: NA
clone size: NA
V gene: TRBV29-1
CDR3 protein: CSVRGAQGYEQYF
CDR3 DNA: TGCAGCGTTCGGGGGGCCCAAGGATACGAGCAGTACTTC

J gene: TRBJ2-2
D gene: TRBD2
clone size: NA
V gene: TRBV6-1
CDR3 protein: CASTQRGYTGELFF
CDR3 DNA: TGTGCCAGCACCCAGCGGGGTTACACCGGGGAGCTGTTTTTT

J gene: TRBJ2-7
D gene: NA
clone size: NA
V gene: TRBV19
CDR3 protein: CASSIISGLRIYEQYF
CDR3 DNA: TGTGCCAGTAGTATTATAAGTGGGCTACGAATTTACGAGCAGTACTTC

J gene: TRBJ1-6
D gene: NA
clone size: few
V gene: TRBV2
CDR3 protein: CASDARSGRSPLHF
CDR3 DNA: TGTGCCAGCGATGCCCGGTCAGGCCGGTCACCCCTCCACTTT

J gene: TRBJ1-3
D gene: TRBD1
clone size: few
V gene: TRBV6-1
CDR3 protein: CASSARDRSRQAHSGNTIYF
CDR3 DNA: TGTGCCAGCAGTGCCCGGGACAGAAGTCGACAAGCCCACTCTGGAAACACCATATATTTT

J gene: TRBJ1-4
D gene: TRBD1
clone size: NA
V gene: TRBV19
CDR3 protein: CASSPLTGADEKLFF
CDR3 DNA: TGTGCCAGTAGTCCCCTGACAGGGGCAGATGAAAAACTGTTTTTT

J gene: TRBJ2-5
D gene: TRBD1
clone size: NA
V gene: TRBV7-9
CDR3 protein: CASSLGDRGRGETQYF
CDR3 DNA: TGTGCCAGCAGCTTAGGAGACAGGGGCCGCGGAGAGACCCAGTACTTC

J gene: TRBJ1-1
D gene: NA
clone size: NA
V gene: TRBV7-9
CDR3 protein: CASNHRDEWTEAFF
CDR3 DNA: TGTGCCAGCAACCACCGGGACGAATGGACTGAAGCTTTCTTT

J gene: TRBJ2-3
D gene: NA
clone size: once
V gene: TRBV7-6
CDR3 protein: CASSLVSATDTQYF
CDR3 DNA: TGTGCCAGCAGCTTAGTATCAGCCACAGATACGCAGTATTTT

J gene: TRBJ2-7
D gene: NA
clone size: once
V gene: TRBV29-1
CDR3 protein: CSVETAVVDEQYF
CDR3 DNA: TGCAGCGTTGAGACGGCCGTTGTTGACGAGCAGTACTTC

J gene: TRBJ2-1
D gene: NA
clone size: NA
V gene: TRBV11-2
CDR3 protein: CASIRWGGNEQFF
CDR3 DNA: TGTGCCAGCATCAGGTGGGGCGGCAATGAGCAGTTCTTC

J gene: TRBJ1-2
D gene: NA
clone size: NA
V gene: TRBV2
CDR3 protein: CASSEILQGRAYTF
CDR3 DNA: TGTGCCAGCAGTGAAATTTTGCAGGGGCGCGCGTACACCTTC

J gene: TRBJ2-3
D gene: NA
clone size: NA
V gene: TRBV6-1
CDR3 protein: CASSEERGDTQYF
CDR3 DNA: TGTGCCAGCAGTGAAGAAAGGGGAGATACGCAGTATTTT

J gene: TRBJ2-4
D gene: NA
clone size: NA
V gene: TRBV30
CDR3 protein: CAWRRAAQNIQYF
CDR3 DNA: TGTGCCTGGCGAAGGGCAGCCCAAAACATTCAGTACTTC

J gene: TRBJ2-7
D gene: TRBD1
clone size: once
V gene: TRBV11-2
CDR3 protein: CASSAQGQGPGYEQYF
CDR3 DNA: TGTGCCAGCAGCGCCCAGGGACAGGGTCCTGGCTACGAGCAGTACTTC